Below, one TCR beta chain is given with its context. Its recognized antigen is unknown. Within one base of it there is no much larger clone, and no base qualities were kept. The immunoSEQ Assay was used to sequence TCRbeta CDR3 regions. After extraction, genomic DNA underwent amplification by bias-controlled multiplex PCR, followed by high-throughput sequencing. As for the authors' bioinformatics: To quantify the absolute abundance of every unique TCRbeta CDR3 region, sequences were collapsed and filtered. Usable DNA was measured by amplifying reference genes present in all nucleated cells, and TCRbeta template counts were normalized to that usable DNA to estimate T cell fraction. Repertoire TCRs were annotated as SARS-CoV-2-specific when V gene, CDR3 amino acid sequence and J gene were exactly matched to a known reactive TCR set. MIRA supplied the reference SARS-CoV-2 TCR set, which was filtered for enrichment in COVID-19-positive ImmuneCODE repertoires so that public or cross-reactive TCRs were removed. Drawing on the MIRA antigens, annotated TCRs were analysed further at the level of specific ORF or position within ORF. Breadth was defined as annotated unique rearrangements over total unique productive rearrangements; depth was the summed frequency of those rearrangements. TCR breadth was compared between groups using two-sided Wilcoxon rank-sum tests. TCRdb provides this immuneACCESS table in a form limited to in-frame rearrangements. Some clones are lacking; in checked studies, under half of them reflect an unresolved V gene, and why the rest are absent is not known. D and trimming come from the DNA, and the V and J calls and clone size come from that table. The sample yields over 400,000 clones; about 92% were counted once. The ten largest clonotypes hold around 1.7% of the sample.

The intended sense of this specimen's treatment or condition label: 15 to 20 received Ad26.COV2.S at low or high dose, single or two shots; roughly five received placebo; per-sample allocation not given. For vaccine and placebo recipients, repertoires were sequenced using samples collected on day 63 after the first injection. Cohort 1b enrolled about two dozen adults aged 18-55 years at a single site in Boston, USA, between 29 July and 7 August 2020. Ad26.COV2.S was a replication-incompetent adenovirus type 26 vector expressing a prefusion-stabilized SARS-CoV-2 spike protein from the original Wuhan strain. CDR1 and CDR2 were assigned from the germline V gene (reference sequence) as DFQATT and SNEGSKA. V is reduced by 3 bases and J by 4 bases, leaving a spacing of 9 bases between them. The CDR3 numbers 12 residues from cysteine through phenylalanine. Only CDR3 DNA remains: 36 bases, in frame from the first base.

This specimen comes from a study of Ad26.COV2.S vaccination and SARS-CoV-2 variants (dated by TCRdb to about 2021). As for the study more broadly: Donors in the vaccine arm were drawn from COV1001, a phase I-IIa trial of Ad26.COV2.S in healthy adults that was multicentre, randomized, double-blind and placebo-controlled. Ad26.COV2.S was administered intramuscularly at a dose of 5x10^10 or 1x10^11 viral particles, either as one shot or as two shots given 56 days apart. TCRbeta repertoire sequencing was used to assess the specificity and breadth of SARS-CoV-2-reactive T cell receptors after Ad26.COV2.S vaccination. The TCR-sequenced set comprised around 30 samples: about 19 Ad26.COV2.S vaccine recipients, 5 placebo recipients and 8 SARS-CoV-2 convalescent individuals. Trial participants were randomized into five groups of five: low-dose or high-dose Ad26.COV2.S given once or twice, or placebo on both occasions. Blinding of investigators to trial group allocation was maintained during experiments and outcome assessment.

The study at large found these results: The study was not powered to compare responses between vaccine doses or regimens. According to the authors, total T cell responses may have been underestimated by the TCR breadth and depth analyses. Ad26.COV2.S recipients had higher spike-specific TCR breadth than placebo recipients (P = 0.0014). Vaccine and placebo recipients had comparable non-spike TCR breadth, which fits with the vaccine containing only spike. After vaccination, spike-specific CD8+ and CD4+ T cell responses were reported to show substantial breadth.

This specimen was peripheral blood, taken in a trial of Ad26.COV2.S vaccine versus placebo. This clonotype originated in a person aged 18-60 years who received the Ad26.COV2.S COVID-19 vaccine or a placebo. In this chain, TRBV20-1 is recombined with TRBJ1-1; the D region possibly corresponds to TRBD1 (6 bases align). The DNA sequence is TGCAGTGCTAGTAAGGGGGGCACTGAAGCTTTCTTT. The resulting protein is CSASKGGTEAFF.